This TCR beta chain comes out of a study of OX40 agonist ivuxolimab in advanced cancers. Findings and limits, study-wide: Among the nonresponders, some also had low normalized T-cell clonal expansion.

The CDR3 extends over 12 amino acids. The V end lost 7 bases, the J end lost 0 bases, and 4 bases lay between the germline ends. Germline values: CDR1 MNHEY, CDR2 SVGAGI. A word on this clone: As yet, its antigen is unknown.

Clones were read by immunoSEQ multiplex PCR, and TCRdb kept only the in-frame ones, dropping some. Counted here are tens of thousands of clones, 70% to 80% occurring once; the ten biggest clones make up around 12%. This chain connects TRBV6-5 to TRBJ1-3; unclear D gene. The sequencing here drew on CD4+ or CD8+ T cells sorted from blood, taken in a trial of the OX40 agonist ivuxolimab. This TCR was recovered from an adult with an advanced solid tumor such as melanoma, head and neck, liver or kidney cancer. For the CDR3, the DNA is TGTGCCAGCACCTCCTCTGGAAACACCATATATTTT. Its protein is CASTSSGNTIYF.